The 9 T cell receptor beta chains in this list originate from one sample, sequenced in a study of T-cell reconstitution after alpha-beta-depleted transplantation in children. Study-level results: The authors attributed T-cell counts and diversity one year after transplant mostly to newly produced T cells.

Their antigens remain unidentified. The library targeted TCRbeta and was prepared with unique molecular identifiers. MiXCR, applied by TCRdb to the PCR reads, yields one record per CDR3 protein. Among approximately 300,000 distinct CDR3 sequences listed, 7.5% to 9% were seen once. This specimen consisted of peripheral blood, obtained 360 days after TCRalphabeta/CD19-depleted stem cell transplant. The receptors derive from a female patient aged 2-10 years who had a stem cell transplant for Fanconi anemia, so the T cells may come from the graft donor.

The J gene is TRBJ1-5, the V gene TRBV6-1; the D gene is possibly TRBD1 (5 bases). This CDR3 is built from 14 residues. Germline-derived CDR1 and CDR2 are MNHNS and SASEGT. Deletions cut 2 bases from V and 3 bases from J, with 8 bases between. In nucleotides, the CDR3 is TGTGCCAGCAGTGAACAGGGAAACAATCAGCCCCAGCATTTT. Translation gives CASSEQGNNQPQHF.

The J gene is TRBJ2-7, the V gene TRBV7-2; D is ambiguous. V was cut by 3 bases and J by 0 bases, with 15 bases left in between. Germline V gene lookup returns CDR1 SGHTA and CDR2 FQGNSA. The CDR3 totals 16 residues. The CDR3 loop is CASSFERTWDSYEQYF. The CDR3 DNA sequence: TGTGCCAGCAGCTTCGAGCGCACGTGGGACTCCTACGAGCAGTACTTC.

A few counts support this clonotype. V usage is TRBV19 and J usage is TRBJ2-1; D is perhaps TRBD1 (6 bases). This CDR3 spans 15 amino acids. V was pared by 5 bases and J by 2 bases, with 13 bases between. From germline, CDR1 is LNHDA and CDR2 SQIVND (reference sequence). The CDR3 coding sequence is TGTGCCAGTAGTCCGACAGGAAATACCTACAATGAGCAGTTCTTC. Residues: CASSPTGNTYNEQFF.

In this sample, this clonotype turned up many times. The chain carries TRBV7-2 and TRBJ1-6, with 9 bases that match TRBD1. V shed 6 bases and J 7 bases; nucleotides not matched to a gene: 7. The CDR3 extends over 15 amino acids. Germline CDR1 SGHTA, CDR2 FQGNSA. The CDR3 spells CASSYAGTGNSPLHF. The CDR3 coding sequence is TGTGCCAGCAGTTACGCCGGGACAGGGAATTCACCCCTCCACTTT.

The table lists this clonotype with many counts. The chain is built from TRBV5-1 and TRBJ2-3; either TRBD1 or TRBD2 may fit D (5 bases each). This CDR3 comprises 15 residues. CDR1 is SGHRS and CDR2 is YFSETQ in the germline V gene. Trimming shortened V by 2 bases and J by 1 base, and 11 bases separated the two germline ends. CDR3 bases: TGCGCCAGCAGCTTTTGGGGGTCTGGCACAGATACGCAGTATTTT. Encoded protein: CASSFWGSGTDTQYF.

This clonotype was detected ten times or more. This chain joins TRBV5-1 and TRBJ2-5; 10 positions agree with TRBD2. The germline CDR1 and CDR2 sequences are SGHRS and YFSETQ. V was pared by 0 bases and J by 5 bases, with 7 bases of the junction left unmatched. This CDR3 contains 16 residues. DNA of the CDR3: TGCGCCAGCAGCTTGGCAATTCTAGCGGGAGAGGAGACCCAGTACTTC. Its protein product is CASSLAILAGEETQYF. Full variable domain (missing parts from reference TRBV5-1 and TRBJ2-5): KAGVTQTPRYLIKTRGQQVTLSCSPISGHRSVSWYQQTPGQGLQFLFEYFSETQRNKGNFPGRFSGRQFSNSRSEMNVSTLELGDSALYLCASSLAILAGEETQYFGPGTRLLVL.

This clonotype was seen a few times. This chain connects TRBV18 to TRBJ2-1, with 7 bases fitting TRBD2. The CDR3 consists of 15 residues. V was pared by 3 bases and J by 0 bases, with 2 bases of the junction left unmatched. Germline V gene lookup returns CDR1 KGHSH and CDR2 LQKENI. The CDR3 DNA is TGTGCCAGCTCACCCGAGCGGGGCTCCTACAATGAGCAGTTCTTC. Translating gives CASSPERGSYNEQFF.

This clonotype was counted only a few times. The chain has TRBV10-2 and TRBJ2-1; no clear D gene. The CDR3 contains 12 residues. V lost 9 bases, J lost 15 bases, and 21 bases lay in between. Germline CDR1 reads WSHSY; CDR2 reads SAAADI. CDR3 in DNA: TGCGCCAGTCCTACCGGAGACCCCGGGCCGTTCTTC. This codes for CASPTGDPGPFF.

On this clonotype itself: One end of the junction fails to match germline, which may point to a read error. In nucleotides, the CDR3 is TGTGCCAGCAGCTCTACCTTATTCTCTGGGGCCAACGCCCTGACTTTC. It is translated as CASSSTLFSGANALTF. This chain links TRBV5-5 with TRBJ2-6; D might be TRBD1 (5 bases). Germline CDR1 reads SGHKS; CDR2 reads YYEKEE (reference sequence). This CDR3 has 16 amino acids.